This entry is about one TCR beta chain. Its target is not known. Expansion of antigen-specific CD4+ T cells with viral peptide pools was carried out by the ViraFEST assay before sequencing. The culture ran for around nine days before CD4+ T cells were isolated. By PCR, the person was confirmed to have had SARS-CoV-2 infection between March and December 2020. This entry belongs to a study of vaccination effects on CD4 cells after COVID-19. Repertoires were generated with immunoSEQ multiplex PCR, while TCRdb's copy carries only in-frame clones and drops some. This repertoire shows about 70,000 clones, 65% to 85% found once; its top ten account for about 4.7%. Sample: CD4+ T cells from PBMCs cultured with HIV peptides, taken before COVID-19 vaccination. The subset: HIV-1 Nef peptide pool negative control/reference culture. This receptor was identified in a human donor who had a prior SARS-CoV-2 infection.

This CDR3 reads CASSLIRVGDQETQYF. The DNA of the CDR3 is TGTGCCAGCAGCTTAATACGTGTGGGTGACCAAGAGACCCAGTACTTC. This chain uses TRBV11-1 with TRBJ2-5; D not resolved. CDR1 and CDR2 from the germline V gene are SGHAT and FQDESV (reference sequence). V shed 2 bases and J shed 0 bases, with 13 bases lying between them. This CDR3 spans 16 amino acids. The whole variable domain, filled in from reference TRBV11-1 and TRBJ2-5, reads EAEVAQSPRYKITEKSQAVAFWCDPISGHATLYWYRQILGQGPELLVQFQDESVVDDSQLPKDRFSAERLKGVDSTLKIQPAELGDSAMYLCASSLIRVGDQETQYFGPGTRLLVL.